The clone carrying this T cell receptor beta chain occurred many times. This sample stems from a study of patients and donors after allogeneic stem cell transplantation. TCRdb itself ran the RT-PCR reads through MiXCR, one entry per CDR3 protein. The table includes 800,000 to 1,000,000 distinct CDR3 sequences, 15% to 20% detected once. This clonotype originated in a human donor who was either an allogeneic HSCT recipient or a stem cell or donor lymphocyte infusion donor (not recorded which). It is not recorded whose cells these are; they may come from a transplant donor. Sequencing was carried out using blood, either unsorted or a sorted T cell fraction (not recorded which).

CDR3 in amino acids: CASSETEAGSPLHF. The CDR3 DNA follows: TGTGCCAGCAGTGAGACAGAAGCAGGGTCACCCCTCCACTTT. The rearrangement uses TRBV6-1 and TRBJ1-6; possible D gene TRBD1, 5 bases. The V end was cut by 3 bases, the J end by 10 bases, with 13 bases between. The germline V gene has CDR1 MNHNS and CDR2 SASEGT. This CDR3 spans 14 amino acids.